Presented here are 5 T cell receptor beta chains from one specimen sequenced in a study of blood T cell repertoires in COVID-19. Only in-frame clones appear in the TCRdb table, and some are missing; sequencing was by immunoSEQ multiplex PCR. The sample carries 250,000 or so clones, around nine tenths recorded once. The material sequenced was PBMCs or T cells enriched from blood (not recorded which). These receptors all come from a woman aged 18-29 years who had recovered from COVID-19.

The DNA of the CDR3 is TGTGCCTGGAGCGCTACTGTAGCAGATACGCAGTATTTT. Its translation: CAWSATVADTQYF. This rearrangement joins TRBV30 to TRBJ2-3; no definite D call. The V gene lost 3 bases and the J gene lost 4 bases, with 11 bases spanning the gap. The length of the CDR3 is 13 residues. Germline CDR1 is GTSNPN and CDR2 is SVGIG (reference sequence).

The chain links TRBV10-3 to TRBJ2-7; tentative D call: TRBD1 (6 bases). The CDR3 is made up of 13 amino acids. With 4 bases removed from V and 3 bases from J, the gap between germline ends came to 10 bases. Germline V gene data show CDR1 as ENHRY and CDR2 as SYGVKD. This CDR3 is CAISGIQGYEQYF. The CDR3 nucleotides are TGTGCCATCAGTGGAATACAGGGCTACGAGCAGTACTTC.

This chain joins TRBV19 and TRBJ1-2; D call uncertain. The ends were cut back, 7 bases at V and 2 bases at J, with 11 bases in the middle. The germline gives CDR1 LNHDA, CDR2 SQIVND (reference sequence). This CDR3 is built from 13 residues. The CDR3 region has the DNA TGTGCCAGTACGGCGGGGAGCAACTATGGCTACACCTTC. Translated: CASTAGSNYGYTF.

V is TRBV7-2 and J is TRBJ2-5, with 7 bases fitting TRBD2. The CDR3 loop spans 14 amino acids. Germline-derived CDR1 and CDR2 are SGHTA and FQGNSA. Unmatched junction bases numbered 8, after V lost 5 bases and J lost 5 bases. In nucleotides, the CDR3 is TGTGCCAGCAGCAGCGGACTAGAACGGGAGACCCAGTACTTC. Translated, it gives CASSSGLERETQYF.

The chain has TRBV10-1 and TRBJ2-2, with D hard to call. CDR1 and CDR2 from the germline V gene are WNHNN and SYGVQD (reference sequence). V lost 4 bases to trimming and J lost 5 bases, with 5 bases between them. This CDR3 has 12 residues. In DNA form, the CDR3 reads TGCGCCAGCAGTGCAGGTACCGGGGAGCTGTTTTTT. Amino acid sequence: CASSAGTGELFF.